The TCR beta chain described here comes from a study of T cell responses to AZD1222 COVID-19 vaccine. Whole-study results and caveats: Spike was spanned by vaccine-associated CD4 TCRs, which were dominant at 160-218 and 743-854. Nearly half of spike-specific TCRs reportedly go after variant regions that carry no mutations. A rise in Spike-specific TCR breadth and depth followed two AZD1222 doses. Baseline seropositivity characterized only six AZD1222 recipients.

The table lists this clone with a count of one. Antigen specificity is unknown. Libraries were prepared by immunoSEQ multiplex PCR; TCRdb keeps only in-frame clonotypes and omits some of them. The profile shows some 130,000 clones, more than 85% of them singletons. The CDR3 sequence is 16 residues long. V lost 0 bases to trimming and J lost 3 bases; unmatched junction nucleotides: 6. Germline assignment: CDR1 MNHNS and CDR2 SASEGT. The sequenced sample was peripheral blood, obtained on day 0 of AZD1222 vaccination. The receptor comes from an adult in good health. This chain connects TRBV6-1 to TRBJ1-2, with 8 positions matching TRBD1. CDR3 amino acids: CASSEAVRDRYYGYTF. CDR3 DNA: TGTGCCAGCAGTGAAGCTGTCCGGGACAGGTACTATGGCTACACCTTC.